The present T cell receptor beta chain was sequenced within a study of OX40 agonist ivuxolimab in advanced cancers. Study-wide results and caveats: Nonresponders included some who also had low normalized T-cell clonal expansion.

For this clone: Its antigen is unidentified.

CDR1 and CDR2 from the germline V gene are LNHDA and SQIVND (reference sequence). Germline trimming cut 6 bases from V and 3 bases from J; bases unmatched to any gene: 6. There are 14 residues in the CDR3. TCRdb's table, derived via immunoSEQ multiplex PCR, lists solely in-frame clones and lacks some. The data hold 55,000 to 70,000 clones, with roughly 89% observed a single time. The clonotype comes from an adult with an advanced solid tumor such as melanoma, head and neck, liver or kidney cancer. Source: CD4+ or CD8+ T cells sorted from blood, taken in a trial of the OX40 agonist ivuxolimab. The V and J genes are TRBV19 and TRBJ1-1, with 8 bases matching TRBD1. CDR3 sequence reads: CASSPGQEDTEAFF. CDR3 bases: TGTGCCAGTAGCCCGGGACAGGAGGACACTGAAGCTTTCTTT.